This TCR beta chain was sequenced in a study of control samples from healthy donors and cancer patients. Germline trimming cut 6 bases from V and 3 bases from J; bases unmatched to any gene: 6. Germline loops: CDR1 MNHNS, CDR2 SASEGT. CDR3 size: 15 residues. Measured with immunoSEQ multiplex PCR; TCRdb has only the in-frame clones, and not every one. The sample comprises about 43,000 clones, 90% to 95% of which are singletons, and around 25% rests with the top ten. The sample holds a few counts of this clone. Specimen: blood. This TCR derives from a man aged 55 to 70 in good health. The chain couples TRBV6-1 to TRBJ1-4; 8 nucleotides align to TRBD1. Here the CDR3 reads CASRTGEGSNEKLFF. In DNA, the CDR3 is TGTGCCAGCAGGACAGGGGAAGGGTCTAATGAAAAACTGTTTTTT.